This TCR beta chain was recovered during a study of blood T cell repertoires in COVID-19. Study-wide context: Researchers got acute and convalescent COVID-19 samples from the United States, Italy and Spain. T cells, B-cell-depleted T cells, or PBMCs supplied cDNA or gDNA.

Data came from immunoSEQ multiplex PCR; TCRdb stores just in-frame clones and leaves some out. The table lists roughly 180,000 clones, roughly 90% of them singletons. The CDR3 extends over 17 amino acids. The germline gives CDR1 SGHTS, CDR2 YDEGEE. Trimming cost V 4 bases and J 0 bases; bases outside gene matches: 7. The sample comprised peripheral blood. The rearrangement uses TRBV5-8 and TRBJ2-2; 9 nucleotides align to TRBD2. The source is a man aged 65-85 years with active or convalescent COVID-19. This CDR3 is CASSPWGLATNTGELFF. As DNA, the CDR3 is TGTGCCAGCAGCCCTTGGGGACTAGCAACGAACACCGGGGAGCTGTTTTTT.